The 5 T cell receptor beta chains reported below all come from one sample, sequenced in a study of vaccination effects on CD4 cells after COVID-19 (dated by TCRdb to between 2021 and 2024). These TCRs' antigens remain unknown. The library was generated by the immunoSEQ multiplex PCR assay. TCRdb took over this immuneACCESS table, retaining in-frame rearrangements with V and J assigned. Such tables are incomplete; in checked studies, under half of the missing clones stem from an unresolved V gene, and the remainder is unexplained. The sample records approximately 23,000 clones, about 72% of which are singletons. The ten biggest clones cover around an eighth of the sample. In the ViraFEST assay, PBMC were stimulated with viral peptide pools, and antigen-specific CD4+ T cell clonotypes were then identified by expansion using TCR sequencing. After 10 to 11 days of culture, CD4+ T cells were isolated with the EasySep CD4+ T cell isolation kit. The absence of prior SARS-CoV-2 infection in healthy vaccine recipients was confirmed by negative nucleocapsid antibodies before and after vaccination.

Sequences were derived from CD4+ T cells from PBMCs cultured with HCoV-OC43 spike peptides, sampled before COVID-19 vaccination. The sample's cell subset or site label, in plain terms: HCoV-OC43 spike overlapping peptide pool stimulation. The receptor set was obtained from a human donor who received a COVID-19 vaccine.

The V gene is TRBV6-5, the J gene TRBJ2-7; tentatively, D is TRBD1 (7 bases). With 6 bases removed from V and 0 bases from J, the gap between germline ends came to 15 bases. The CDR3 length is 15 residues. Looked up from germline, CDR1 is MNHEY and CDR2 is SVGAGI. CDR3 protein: CASRINRGGSYEQYF. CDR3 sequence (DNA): TGTGCCAGCAGGATTAACAGGGGAGGCTCCTACGAGCAGTACTTC.

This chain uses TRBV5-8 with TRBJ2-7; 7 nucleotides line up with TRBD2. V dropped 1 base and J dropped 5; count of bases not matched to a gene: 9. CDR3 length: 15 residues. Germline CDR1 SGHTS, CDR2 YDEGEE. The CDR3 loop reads CASSLKRTRGNEQYF. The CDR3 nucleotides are TGTGCCAGCAGCTTGAAGAGGACTAGAGGTAACGAGCAGTACTTC.

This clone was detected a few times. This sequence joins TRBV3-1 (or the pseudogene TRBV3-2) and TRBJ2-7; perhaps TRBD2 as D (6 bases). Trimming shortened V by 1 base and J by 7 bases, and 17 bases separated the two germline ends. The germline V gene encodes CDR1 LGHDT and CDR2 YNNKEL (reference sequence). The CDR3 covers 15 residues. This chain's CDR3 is CASSQGRAQAWEQYF. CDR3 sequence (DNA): TGTGCCAGCAGCCAAGGGAGGGCCCAAGCTTGGGAGCAGTACTTC.

CDR3 residues: CATQGGQNTEAFF. DNA of the CDR3: TGCGCCACCCAAGGGGGTCAGAACACTGAAGCTTTCTTT. J is TRBJ1-1 and V is TRBV10-1, with a weak D call TRBD1 (6 bases). The germline CDR1 and CDR2 sequences are WNHNN and SYGVQD (reference sequence). This CDR3 has 13 amino acids. Trimming shortened V by 10 bases and J by 1 base, and 13 bases separated the two germline ends.

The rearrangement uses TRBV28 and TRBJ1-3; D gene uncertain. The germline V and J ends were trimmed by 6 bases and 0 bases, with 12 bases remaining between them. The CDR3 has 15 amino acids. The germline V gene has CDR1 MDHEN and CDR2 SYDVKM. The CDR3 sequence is CASSPPQSSGNTIYF. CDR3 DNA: TGTGCCAGCAGCCCTCCCCAAAGCTCTGGAAACACCATATATTTT.